This TCR beta chain was observed in a study of blood T cell repertoires in COVID-19. Study-wide context: Samples taken during acute and convalescent COVID-19 were collected in the United States, Italy and Spain. From T cells, B-cell-depleted T cells, or PBMCs came the material, which was cDNA or gDNA.

This table comes from immunoSEQ multiplex PCR, and its TCRdb copy is limited to in-frame clones, with some not included. In the table there are hundreds of thousands of clones, around four fifths of which are singletons. V shed 1 base, J shed 2 bases, and the junction held 8 bases outside the gene matches. This CDR3 comprises 16 residues. The germline gives CDR1 SGDLS, CDR2 YYNGEE. This chain uses TRBV9 with TRBJ1-2, with 7 bases aligning to TRBD1. This TCR was sampled from a woman aged 45-65 years with acute or convalescent COVID-19. Sequencing used peripheral blood. DNA of the CDR3: TGTGCCAGCAGCGTATCACAGGGGACACTCAACTATGGCTACACCTTC. Its protein product is CASSVSQGTLNYGYTF.